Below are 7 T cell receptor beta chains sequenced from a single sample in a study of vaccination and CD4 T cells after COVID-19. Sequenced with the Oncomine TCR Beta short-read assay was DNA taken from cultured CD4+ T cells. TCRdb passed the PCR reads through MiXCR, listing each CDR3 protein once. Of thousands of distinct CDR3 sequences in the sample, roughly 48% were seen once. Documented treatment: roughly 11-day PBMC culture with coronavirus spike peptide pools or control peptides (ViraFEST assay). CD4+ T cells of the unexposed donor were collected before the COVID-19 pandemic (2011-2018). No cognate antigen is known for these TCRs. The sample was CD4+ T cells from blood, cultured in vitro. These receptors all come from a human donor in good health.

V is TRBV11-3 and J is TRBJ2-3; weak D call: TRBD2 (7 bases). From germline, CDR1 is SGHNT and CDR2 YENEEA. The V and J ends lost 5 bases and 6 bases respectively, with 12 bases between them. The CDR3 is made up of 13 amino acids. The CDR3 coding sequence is TGTGCCAGCAGCCGAGGGGGGGGTGATACGCAGTATTTT. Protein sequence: CASSRGGGDTQYF.

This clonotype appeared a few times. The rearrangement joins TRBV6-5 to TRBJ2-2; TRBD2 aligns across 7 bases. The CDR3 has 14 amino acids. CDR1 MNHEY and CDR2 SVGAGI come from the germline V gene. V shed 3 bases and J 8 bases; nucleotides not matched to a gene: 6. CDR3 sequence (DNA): TGTGCCAGCAGTTATACGGGGGGAGCGGGGGAGCTGTTTTTT. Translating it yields CASSYTGGAGELFF.

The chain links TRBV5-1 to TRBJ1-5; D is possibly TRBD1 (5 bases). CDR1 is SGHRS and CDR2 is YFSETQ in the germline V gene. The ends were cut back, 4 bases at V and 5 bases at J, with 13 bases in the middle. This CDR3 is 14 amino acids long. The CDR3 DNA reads TGCGCCAGCAGCATCGAAGGGGACGATCAGCCCCAGCATTTT. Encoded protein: CASSIEGDDQPQHF.

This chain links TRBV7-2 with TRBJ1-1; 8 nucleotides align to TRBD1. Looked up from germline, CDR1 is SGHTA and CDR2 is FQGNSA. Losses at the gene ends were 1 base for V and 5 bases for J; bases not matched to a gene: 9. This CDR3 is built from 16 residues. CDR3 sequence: CASSLGAGGGGTEAFF. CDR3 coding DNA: TGTGCCAGCAGCTTAGGGGCAGGGGGCGGTGGGACTGAAGCTTTCTTT.

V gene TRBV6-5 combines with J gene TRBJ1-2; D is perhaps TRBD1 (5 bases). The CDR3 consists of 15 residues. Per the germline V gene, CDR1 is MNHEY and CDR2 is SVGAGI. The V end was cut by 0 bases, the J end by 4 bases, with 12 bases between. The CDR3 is CASSYSNAGGYGYTF. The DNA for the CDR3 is TGTGCCAGCAGTTACTCGAACGCTGGGGGCTATGGCTACACCTTC.

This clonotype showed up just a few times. The CDR3 nucleotides read TGTGCCAGCAGCTTAGATCCGAATCTGCCCTACGAGCAGTACTTC. Translation: CASSLDPNLPYEQYF. The rearrangement joins TRBV11-2 to TRBJ2-7; D is unresolved. V lost 0 bases and J lost 2, with 11 bases in between. Germline V gene data show CDR1 as SGHAT and CDR2 as FQNNGV. The CDR3 is 15 amino acids. The whole variable domain, filled in from reference TRBV11-2 and TRBJ2-7, reads EAGVAQSPRYKIIEKRQSVAFWCNPISGHATLYWYQQILGQGPKLLIQFQNNGVVDDSQLPKDRFSAERLKGVDSTLKIQPAKLEDSAVYLCASSLDPNLPYEQYFGPGTRLTVT.

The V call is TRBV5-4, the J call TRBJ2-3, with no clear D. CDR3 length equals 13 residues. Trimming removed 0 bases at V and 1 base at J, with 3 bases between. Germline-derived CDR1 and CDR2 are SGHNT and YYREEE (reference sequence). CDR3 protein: CASSLEGTDTQYF. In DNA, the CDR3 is TGTGCCAGCAGCTTGGAGGGCACAGATACGCAGTATTTT.